The sequence of this T cell receptor (beta chain) was determined in a study of T cell responses to AZD1222 COVID-19 vaccine listed by TCRdb under 2021. In terms of the full investigation: AZD1222 recipients given second doses at about 4 weeks or at about 12 weeks were pooled, since spike-specific TCR depth and breadth were not found to differ between the two schedules. Trial participants were enrolled by age into subgroups of 18-55, 56-69 and 70-plus years, and about 150, 27 and 61 TCR-sequenced participants, respectively, were included in these subgroups. TCR sequencing covered over 230 trial participants: some 210 given two doses of AZD1222 and 26 given two doses of MenACWY control vaccine.

Of note for this clone: The antigen this receptor binds is unknown. Per-base quality was not reported, and no clone a single base away is much larger than it.

The sample's time point label is to be understood as: baseline before first vaccination. Vaccinee samples were obtained from the UK trials COV001 and COV002, which included a single-blind randomized controlled phase 2/3 trial of AZD1222 (ChAdOx1 nCoV-19) in healthy adults. For TCRbeta chain sequencing, PBMC samples were collected from trial participants at day 0 and at day 28 after the second dose. The CDR3 regions of human TCRbeta chains were subjected to immunosequencing. The authors' pipeline ran thus. Repertoire TCRs were checked for matches against a reference library of SARS-CoV-2-specific TCRs that had been generated using the MIRA antigen-specificity platform. Breadth was defined as the fraction of unique TCRs that were SARS-CoV-2-associated, and depth was defined as the fraction of total T cells that were SARS-CoV-2-associated. Each spike-specific TCR was assigned to its reactive spike region and to a CD4 or CD8 class using the MIRA data. Log10-transformed breadth and depth values were compared by one-way ANOVA with Sidak's multiple comparisons tests. Drawn from immuneACCESS, this table holds only the in-frame rearrangements with V and J called that TCRdb kept. Clones are partly lost; checked studies trace under half to an unresolved V gene and leave the rest unexplained. For V, J and clone size, that table is used; D and trimming come from the DNA. The table for this sample lists roughly 97,000 clones; roughly 89% of them were counted only once. Over 6.5% of the sample is taken by the ten largest.

The study at large found these results: Participants were mostly white British, with more females than males. The authors suggested clonal diversity may have been underestimated. Conclusions about previously exposed vaccinees are limited, since just a handful of AZD1222 recipients were seropositive for SARS-CoV-2 at baseline. Because no day 14 peak-response samples were available, repertoires were characterized only after the peak T cell response. Reportedly, almost half of the unique spike-specific TCRs recognized epitopes lying outside the regions that are mutated in the B.1.351 and B.1.1.7 variants. CD4 TCRs associated with the vaccine covered the entire spike protein, and the dominant responses were in regions 160-218 and 743-854. In the small 56-69-year group, the increase in depth fell short of significance, most likely because of low power. Spike-specific TCR breadth and depth rose significantly after two AZD1222 doses compared with day 0 and with MenACWY recipients.

The material was peripheral blood, obtained on day 0 of AZD1222 vaccination. The TCR sequence derives from an adult in good health.

Read as DNA, the sequence is TGTGCCAGCAACGGACTAAGCTCTGGGGCCAACGTCCTGACTTTC. Its protein is CASNGLSSGANVLTF. This receptor chain uses TRBV6-5 and TRBJ2-6; TRBD2 might be the D gene, on 6 matching bases. Relative to germline, V is 7 bases shorter and J is 0 bases shorter, with 10 bases between their ends. The CDR3 starts with the cysteine, ends with the phenylalanine, and has 15 residues. The kept DNA is CDR3 alone, 45 bases in frame from the first base. As encoded in the germline V gene, CDR1 is MNHEY while CDR2 is SVGAGI.